The 24 T cell receptor beta chains below all came from one sample that was sequenced in a study of OX40 agonist ivuxolimab in advanced cancers. Data came from immunoSEQ multiplex PCR; TCRdb stores just in-frame clones and leaves some out. Counted here are 35,000 to 50,000 clones, 85% to 90% occurring once; the ten biggest clones make up 21%. The material sequenced was CD4+ or CD8+ T cells sorted from blood, taken in a trial of the OX40 agonist ivuxolimab. The source is an adult with an advanced solid tumor such as melanoma, head and neck, liver or kidney cancer.

The chain employs TRBV4-1 and TRBJ1-1, with D tentatively TRBD1 (6 bases). Trimming took 3 bases from V and 10 from J, leaving 21 bases between them. Germline loops: CDR1 MGHRA, CDR2 YSYEKL. CDR3 length: 15 amino acids. This chain's CDR3 is CASSQDSGTSLGAFF. The DNA of the CDR3 is TGCGCCAGCAGCCAGGACTCCGGGACATCTTTGGGAGCTTTCTTT.

The chain has TRBV20-1 and TRBJ1-2, with D uncertain. This CDR3 has 11 residues. The ends were cut back, 6 bases at V and 3 bases at J, with 8 bases in the middle. Germline V gene sequence: CDR1 DFQATT, CDR2 SNEGSKA (reference sequence). The chain's CDR3 is CSATGDYGYTF. The CDR3 coding sequence is TGCAGTGCCACGGGAGACTATGGCTACACCTTC.

The chain uses TRBV30 and TRBJ1-2; D uncertain. The ends were cut back, 8 bases at V and 4 bases at J, with 17 bases in the middle. There are 13 residues in the CDR3. Germline V lookup: CDR1 GTSNPN, CDR2 SVGIG (reference sequence). CDR3 sequence (DNA): TGTGCCGGCCGGCACAGCTGGTTCTATGGCTACACCTTC. Translation gives CAGRHSWFYGYTF.

This rearrangement joins TRBV28 to TRBJ2-3; D might be TRBD1 or TRBD2, each matching 5 bases. V was trimmed by 4 bases and J by 3 bases, leaving 17 bases between them. Germline CDR1 reads MDHEN; CDR2 reads SYDVKM. CDR3 length: 16 amino acids. The CDR3 reads CASSWETEEKTDTQYF. In DNA form, the CDR3 reads TGTGCCAGCAGTTGGGAGACAGAGGAGAAAACAGATACGCAGTATTTT. The complete variable domain, with remaining parts taken from reference TRBV28 and TRBJ2-3, reads DVKVTQSSRYLVKRTGEKVFLECVQDMDHENMFWYRQDPGLGLRLIYFSYDVKMKEKGDIPEGYSVSREKKERFSLILESASTNQTSMYLCASSWETEEKTDTQYFGPGTRLTVL.

This clone was seen a handful of times. The chain links TRBV7-8 to TRBJ1-1, with D perhaps TRBD1 (5 bases). The V gene lost 4 bases and the J gene lost 7 bases, with 13 bases spanning the gap. The CDR3 runs to 13 residues. Germline V CDR1 and CDR2: SGHVS, FQNEAQ. For the CDR3, the DNA is TGTGCCAGCAGCTCCGGACCGGGGCGTGAAGCTTTCTTT. It translates to CASSSGPGREAFF.

The genes are TRBV27 and TRBJ1-2, with unresolved D. The CDR3 totals 14 residues. V lost 6 bases to trimming and J lost 5 bases, with 16 bases between them. From germline, CDR1 is MNHEY and CDR2 SMNVEV (reference sequence). CDR3 in DNA: TGTGCCAGCAGCCCCCCTGACACATTTTATGGCTACACCTTC. It translates to CASSPPDTFYGYTF.

DNA for the CDR3: TGTGCCAGCAGTCTCTATAATGAGCAGTTCTTC. Its protein product is CASSLYNEQFF. The chain is built from TRBV28 and TRBJ2-1; D is uncertain. The V gene's germline CDR1 is MDHEN and CDR2 SYDVKM. CDR3 length: 11 amino acids. Trimming took 5 bases from V and 7 from J, leaving 6 bases between them.

The chain carries TRBV28 and TRBJ1-1; 8 bases map to TRBD1. V lost 7 bases, J lost 1 base, and 5 bases stayed unmatched. CDR1 is MDHEN and CDR2 is SYDVKM in the germline V gene. The CDR3 is 14 amino acids. The CDR3 sequence is CASIPDRGNTEAFF. CDR3 DNA: TGTGCCAGCATTCCAGACAGGGGGAACACTGAAGCTTTCTTT.

The chain couples TRBV6-1 to TRBJ1-3; no definite D call. This CDR3 spans 11 amino acids. V was cut by 7 bases and J by 0 bases, with 1 base left in between. Germline CDR1 and CDR2: MNHNS and SASEGT. The CDR3 loop reads CASISGNTIYF. The DNA for the CDR3 is TGTGCCAGCATCTCTGGAAACACCATATATTTT.

The chain combines TRBV7-9 with TRBJ1-2; tentative D call: TRBD1 (6 bases). Germline values: CDR1 SEHNR, CDR2 FQNEAQ (reference sequence). This CDR3 contains 12 residues. Trimming stripped 5 bases from V and 8 bases from J, with 12 bases between. The CDR3 protein is CASSQGTLGYTF. The CDR3 coding sequence is TGTGCCAGCAGCCAGGGGACCCTGGGCTACACCTTC.

The CDR3 is CASSLIVGDWRTPEQYF. Here the CDR3 DNA reads TGTGCCAGCAGTTTAATCGTCGGGGACTGGAGGACACCCGAGCAGTACTTC. This chain connects TRBV28 to TRBJ2-7; D perhaps matches TRBD2 (6 bases). The CDR3 extends over 17 amino acids. V lost 2 bases and J lost 6, with 23 bases in between. Germline V lookup: CDR1 MDHEN, CDR2 SYDVKM.

The rearrangement joins TRBV4-1 to TRBJ2-5; D uncertain. The CDR3 covers 15 residues. Between the trimmed V and J ends, which lost 0 bases and 5 bases, there was a span of 13 bases. Germline-derived CDR1 and CDR2 are MGHRA and YSYEKL. This CDR3 is CASSQDPLMAETQYF. Here the CDR3 DNA reads TGCGCCAGCAGCCAAGACCCCCTTATGGCGGAGACCCAGTACTTC.

V usage is TRBV11-3 and J usage is TRBJ2-7; 8 bases line up with TRBD1. Germline CDR1 reads SGHNT; CDR2 reads YENEEA. The CDR3 loop spans 15 amino acids. Losses at the gene ends were 5 bases for V and 2 bases for J; bases not matched to a gene: 8. CDR3 protein: CASSRGDRSTYEQYF. In DNA form, the CDR3 reads TGTGCCAGCAGCCGCGGGGACAGGTCAACCTACGAGCAGTACTTC.

This clone occurred a few times. The chain has TRBV10-3 and TRBJ2-2, with 8 bases that match TRBD2. The CDR3 extends over 17 amino acids. With V trimmed by 3 bases and J by 1 base, 7 bases remained unmatched. The germline V gene has CDR1 ENHRY and CDR2 SYGVKD. CDR3 nucleotide sequence: TGTGCCATCAGTGACCCACTAGCGGAGAGGAACACCGGGGAGCTGTTTTTT. Its protein product is CAISDPLAERNTGELFF.

The chain couples TRBV9 to TRBJ2-7; 7 bases are a match to TRBD2. This CDR3 comprises 12 residues. J was trimmed by 6 bases and V by 2 bases; bases with no gene match: 2. Germline V gene data show CDR1 as SGDLS and CDR2 as YYNGEE. The CDR3 reads CASSVGGSEQYF. The CDR3 DNA reads as TGTGCCAGCAGCGTCGGGGGGAGCGAGCAGTACTTC.

The table lists this clone with a few counts. V usage is TRBV6-6 and J usage is TRBJ1-2; no firm D call. Germline V gene sequence: CDR1 MNHNY, CDR2 SVGAGI (reference sequence). V dropped 5 bases and J dropped 3 bases, with 10 bases sitting between them. The CDR3 is 13 amino acids. The CDR3 spells CASSTRTDYGYTF. The CDR3 DNA reads TGTGCCAGCAGTACGAGGACGGACTATGGCTACACCTTC.

The chain is built from TRBV28 and TRBJ1-5; D not resolved. The germline V and J ends were trimmed by 2 bases and 0 bases, with 5 bases remaining between them. Per the germline V gene, CDR1 is MDHEN and CDR2 is SYDVKM. The CDR3 has 14 residues. Written as DNA, the CDR3 is TGTGCCAGCAGTTTACAGCGTAGCAATCAGCCCCAGCATTTT. Translated, it gives CASSLQRSNQPQHF.

The CDR3 reads CASSLVDRGNQPQHF. The CDR3 DNA follows: TGTGCCAGCAGCTTAGTCGACAGGGGAAATCAGCCCCAGCATTTT. This rearrangement joins TRBV7-8 to TRBJ1-5, with 8 bases matching TRBD1. The ends lost 1 base at V and 4 bases at J; junction bases unmatched: 3. The CDR3 contains 15 residues. Germline V CDR1 and CDR2: SGHVS, FQNEAQ.

A few counts support this clone. DNA for the CDR3: TGCGCCAGCAGTACTGAGAATCGTAATACGCAGTATTTT. The encoded protein is CASSTENRNTQYF. The chain joins TRBV4-1 to TRBJ2-3; D gene uncertain. Trimming pared 6 bases from V and 7 bases from J, leaving 14 bases between. The CDR3 runs 13 residues. CDR1 is MGHRA, CDR2 YSYEKL, per germline.

The J gene is TRBJ2-5, the V gene TRBV5-4; D ambiguous. Germline CDR1 reads SGHNT; CDR2 reads YYREEE (reference sequence). Trimming shortened V by 0 bases and J by 2 bases, and 11 bases separated the two germline ends. This CDR3 has 15 residues. The CDR3 sequence: CASSLVGMGQETQYF. The CDR3 region has the DNA TGTGCCAGCAGCTTGGTAGGGATGGGGCAAGAGACCCAGTACTTC.

The chain is built from TRBV7-9 and TRBJ2-7, with TRBD1 identical over 11 bases. The CDR3 has 16 residues. Germline lookup yields CDR1 SEHNR and CDR2 FQNEAQ (reference sequence). The V and J ends lost 5 bases and 3 bases, in that order; junction bases with no gene match: 9. In nucleotides, the CDR3 is TGTGCCAGCAGCCCGTACCGGGACAGGGGGTTCTACGAGCAGTACGTC. It translates to CASSPYRDRGFYEQYV.

This rearrangement joins TRBV13 to TRBJ2-5; 10 bases fit TRBD1. The V segment lost 5 bases and the J segment 4 bases; nucleotides outside the gene matches: 10. Looked up from germline, CDR1 is PRHDT and CDR2 is FYEKMQ (reference sequence). The CDR3 spans 16 residues. CDR3 sequence: CASSSRDRGPVETQYF. As DNA, the CDR3 is TGTGCCAGCAGCAGCCGGGACAGGGGCCCGGTAGAGACCCAGTACTTC. Based on the CDR3 plus reference TRBV13 and TRBJ2-5, the full variable domain is AAGVIQSPRHLIKEKRETATLKCYPIPRHDTVYWYQQGPGQDPQFLISFYEKMQSDKGSIPDRFSAQQFSDYHSELNMSSLELGDSALYFCASSSRDRGPVETQYFGPGTRLLVL.

The genes are TRBV5-4 and TRBJ2-7; TRBD1 matches at 7 bases. The V gene end was trimmed by 0 bases and the J gene end by 6 bases; junction bases not matched to a gene: 9. CDR1 and CDR2 from the germline V gene are SGHNT and YYREEE (reference sequence). This CDR3 is built from 15 residues. The DNA for the CDR3 is TGTGCCAGCAGCTTGGAGCCGACAGGGAAATCCGAGCAGTACTTC. Amino acids: CASSLEPTGKSEQYF.

This sequence joins TRBV6-6 and TRBJ2-5; the D gene is possibly TRBD2 (6 bases). The CDR3 consists of 14 residues. V was shortened by 8 bases and J by 3 bases, with 16 bases between the two germline ends. CDR1 is MNHNY, CDR2 SVGAGI, per germline (reference sequence). This CDR3 is CASGPKRAKETQYF. The CDR3 region has the DNA TGTGCCAGCGGGCCGAAGCGGGCAAAAGAGACCCAGTACTTC.